A selection of T cell receptor beta chains follows, all from one sample in a study of vaccination effects on CD4 cells after COVID-19. Using immunoSEQ multiplex PCR, the repertoire was profiled, and TCRdb retains in-frame clones only, with some absent. This sample has approximately 54,000 clones, with around 75% found just once. These receptors are not linked to any known antigen. The sample consisted of CD4+ T cells from PBMCs cultured with HCoV-229E spike peptides, taken before COVID-19 vaccination. These receptor sequences come from a human donor who received a COVID-19 vaccine. Each CDR3 is given with its conserved first and last residue. Each record gives: D gene, V gene, J gene, clone size, CDR3 protein, CDR3 DNA. A D gene is named only where the DNA matches it firmly. Size values are once, few and many counts, or a class for expanded clones, and some rows have none.

d_call: -
v_call: TRBV10-2
j_call: TRBJ1-1
clone_size: -
cdr3_aa: CACQGPSTEAFF
cdr3_nt: TGCGCCTGTCAGGGCCCCAGCACTGAAGCTTTCTTT

d_call: -
v_call: TRBV7-8
j_call: TRBJ1-1
clone_size: -
cdr3_aa: CASSLAGGSKAFF
cdr3_nt: TGTGCCAGCAGCTTAGCGGGGGGCTCTAAAGCTTTCTTT

d_call: -
v_call: TRBV30
j_call: TRBJ1-5
clone_size: -
cdr3_aa: CASAGQGGNQPQHF
cdr3_nt: TGTGCCTCCGCGGGGCAGGGAGGCAATCAGCCCCAGCATTTT

d_call: TRBD1
v_call: TRBV18
j_call: TRBJ1-2
clone_size: -
cdr3_aa: CASSTQQGPENYGYTF
cdr3_nt: TGTGCCAGCTCAACACAACAGGGGCCCGAAAACTATGGCTACACCTTC

d_call: -
v_call: TRBV28
j_call: TRBJ1-4
clone_size: -
cdr3_aa: CASSSSTRATNEKLFF
cdr3_nt: -

d_call: -
v_call: TRBV6-6
j_call: TRBJ1-2
clone_size: -
cdr3_aa: CASSYSTGQGYTF
cdr3_nt: TGTGCCAGCAGTTACTCCACAGGACAGGGCTACACCTTC

d_call: -
v_call: TRBV15
j_call: TRBJ1-1
clone_size: few
cdr3_aa: CATSADRNTEAFF
cdr3_nt: TGTGCCACCAGCGCGGACAGGAACACTGAAGCTTTCTTT

d_call: -
v_call: TRBV5-1
j_call: TRBJ2-1
clone_size: -
cdr3_aa: CASSLAPGQGGGNKQFF
cdr3_nt: TGCGCCAGCAGCTTGGCCCCCGGACAGGGAGGGGGGAACAAGCAGTTCTTC

d_call: -
v_call: TRBV9
j_call: TRBJ1-5
clone_size: few
cdr3_aa: CASSPTDSLYSNQPQHF
cdr3_nt: TGTGCCAGCAGCCCCACAGACAGCCTCTATAGCAATCAGCCCCAGCATTTT

d_call: -
v_call: TRBV7-3
j_call: TRBJ1-1
clone_size: -
cdr3_aa: CASSLKGGTEAFF
cdr3_nt: TGTGCCAGCAGCCTAAAGGGGGGTACTGAAGCTTTCTTT

d_call: -
v_call: TRBV2
j_call: TRBJ1-5
clone_size: -
cdr3_aa: CASIGNSNQPQHF
cdr3_nt: TGTGCCAGCATCGGGAATAGCAATCAGCCCCAGCATTTT

d_call: -
v_call: TRBV7-3
j_call: TRBJ2-1
clone_size: -
cdr3_aa: CASSPQPTSYNEQFF
cdr3_nt: TGTGCCAGCAGCCCCCAACCTACGTCCTACAATGAGCAGTTCTTC

d_call: TRBD1
v_call: TRBV19
j_call: TRBJ1-4
clone_size: once
cdr3_aa: CASRATGDEKLFF
cdr3_nt: TGTGCCAGTAGAGCGACAGGGGATGAAAAACTGTTTTTT

d_call: -
v_call: TRBV5-1
j_call: TRBJ2-2
clone_size: -
cdr3_aa: CASSHSGVDTGELFF
cdr3_nt: TGCGCCAGCAGCCATTCCGGGGTAGACACCGGGGAGCTGTTTTTT

d_call: -
v_call: TRBV4-1
j_call: TRBJ1-1
clone_size: -
cdr3_aa: CASSQDRVVNTEAFF
cdr3_nt: TGCGCCAGCAGCCAAGATCGGGTGGTAAACACTGAAGCTTTCTTT

d_call: -
v_call: TRBV7-6
j_call: TRBJ2-1
clone_size: -
cdr3_aa: CASSLGQGGYNEQFF
cdr3_nt: TGTGCCAGCAGCTTAGGTCAGGGCGGGTACAATGAGCAGTTCTTC

d_call: -
v_call: TRBV5-6
j_call: TRBJ1-6
clone_size: -
cdr3_aa: CASSLDWHWPPSENSPLHF
cdr3_nt: TGTGCCAGCAGCTTGGATTGGCACTGGCCACCTTCGGAGAATTCACCCCTCCACTTT

d_call: -
v_call: TRBV2
j_call: TRBJ1-2
clone_size: -
cdr3_aa: CASSIQGSSNYGYTF
cdr3_nt: TGTGCCAGCAGTATTCAGGGATCCTCTAACTATGGCTACACCTTC

d_call: -
v_call: TRBV5-1
j_call: TRBJ2-3
clone_size: -
cdr3_aa: CASSIGGTDTQYF
cdr3_nt: TGCGCCAGCAGTATCGGGGGAACAGATACGCAGTATTTT

d_call: -
v_call: TRBV19
j_call: TRBJ1-5
clone_size: -
cdr3_aa: CASSAGSQPQHF
cdr3_nt: TGTGCCAGTAGCGCCGGGTCCCAGCCCCAGCATTTT

d_call: -
v_call: TRBV2
j_call: TRBJ1-5
clone_size: -
cdr3_aa: CASSRTDTGNQPQHF
cdr3_nt: TGTGCCAGCTCACGGACTGACACAGGGAATCAGCCCCAGCATTTT

d_call: -
v_call: TRBV10-1
j_call: TRBJ2-5
clone_size: few
cdr3_aa: CASSSGQDLETQYF
cdr3_nt: TGCGCCAGCAGTAGCGGGCAGGACCTTGAGACCCAGTACTTC

d_call: -
v_call: TRBV9
j_call: TRBJ1-2
clone_size: -
cdr3_aa: CASSVSGPIGYTF
cdr3_nt: TGTGCCAGCAGCGTGTCAGGGCCGATCGGCTACACCTTC

d_call: -
v_call: TRBV5-1
j_call: TRBJ1-1
clone_size: -
cdr3_aa: CASSLEGYGNTEAFF
cdr3_nt: TGCGCCAGCAGCTTGGAGGGTTACGGGAACACTGAAGCTTTCTTT

d_call: -
v_call: TRBV5-1
j_call: TRBJ1-1
clone_size: -
cdr3_aa: CASLGQSGTEAFF
cdr3_nt: TGCGCCAGTCTAGGTCAGAGTGGCACTGAAGCTTTCTTT

d_call: -
v_call: TRBV5-1
j_call: TRBJ1-4
clone_size: -
cdr3_aa: CASSLGAGEEEKLFF
cdr3_nt: TGCGCCAGCAGCTTAGGGGCAGGGGAGGAAGAAAAACTGTTTTTT

d_call: -
v_call: TRBV6-2/TRBV6-3
j_call: TRBJ1-2
clone_size: few
cdr3_aa: CASSFFTDRTPNYGYTF
cdr3_nt: TGTGCCAGCAGTTTTTTCACGGACCGAACACCAAACTATGGCTACACCTTC

d_call: -
v_call: TRBV3-1/TRBV3-2
j_call: TRBJ1-5
clone_size: once
cdr3_aa: CASSQGRSGNQPQHF
cdr3_nt: TGTGCCAGCAGCCAAGGACGCTCAGGGAATCAGCCCCAGCATTTT

d_call: -
v_call: TRBV6-5
j_call: TRBJ1-2
clone_size: -
cdr3_aa: CASKRDNYGYTF
cdr3_nt: TGTGCCAGCAAGAGGGACAACTATGGCTACACCTTC

d_call: TRBD2
v_call: TRBV10-1
j_call: TRBJ2-1
clone_size: -
cdr3_aa: CASASAGTSGNNEQFF
cdr3_nt: TGCGCCAGCGCCTCTGCCGGGACTAGCGGAAACAATGAGCAGTTCTTC

d_call: -
v_call: TRBV5-1
j_call: TRBJ1-4
clone_size: once
cdr3_aa: CASSLTENEKLFF
cdr3_nt: TGCGCCAGCAGCTTGACAGAAAATGAAAAACTGTTTTTT

d_call: -
v_call: TRBV19
j_call: TRBJ1-4
clone_size: -
cdr3_aa: CASSIGSGRGLNEKLFF
cdr3_nt: TGTGCCAGTAGTATTGGATCGGGGAGGGGCCTTAATGAAAAACTGTTTTTT

d_call: -
v_call: TRBV14
j_call: TRBJ2-3
clone_size: -
cdr3_aa: CASSRTWTDTQYF
cdr3_nt: TGTGCCAGCAGCCGGACGTGGACAGATACGCAGTATTTT

d_call: -
v_call: TRBV5-4
j_call: TRBJ2-5
clone_size: -
cdr3_aa: CASSLQTLGGTQYF
cdr3_nt: TGTGCCAGCAGCTTACAGACCCTGGGCGGGACCCAGTACTTC

d_call: -
v_call: TRBV5-1
j_call: TRBJ1-1
clone_size: once
cdr3_aa: CASSLGGMNTEAFF
cdr3_nt: TGCGCCAGCAGCTTGGGAGGGATGAACACTGAAGCTTTCTTT

d_call: -
v_call: TRBV11-2
j_call: TRBJ2-2
clone_size: -
cdr3_aa: CASSVMGGVGGELFF
cdr3_nt: TGTGCCAGCAGTGTAATGGGTGGGGTCGGCGGGGAGCTGTTTTTT

d_call: TRBD1
v_call: TRBV7-8
j_call: TRBJ1-1
clone_size: -
cdr3_aa: CASSNRGYYENTEAFF
cdr3_nt: TGTGCCAGCAGCAACAGGGGGTATTATGAAAACACTGAAGCTTTCTTT

d_call: TRBD2
v_call: TRBV5-6
j_call: TRBJ2-1
clone_size: -
cdr3_aa: CASSFGLANSFNEQFF
cdr3_nt: TGTGCCAGCAGCTTCGGACTAGCGAATTCTTTCAATGAGCAGTTCTTC

d_call: -
v_call: TRBV18
j_call: TRBJ1-1
clone_size: -
cdr3_aa: CASSPMGDTEAFF
cdr3_nt: TGTGCCAGCTCACCTATGGGGGACACTGAAGCTTTCTTT

d_call: TRBD1
v_call: TRBV5-1
j_call: TRBJ2-5
clone_size: -
cdr3_aa: CASSLGTGEETQYF
cdr3_nt: TGCGCCAGCAGCTTGGGGACAGGGGAAGAGACCCAGTACTTC

d_call: TRBD1
v_call: TRBV5-1
j_call: TRBJ2-2
clone_size: -
cdr3_aa: CASSLGQGGTSSRLFF
cdr3_nt: TGCGCCAGCAGCCTAGGACAGGGGGGAACGAGTAGTAGGCTGTTTTTT

d_call: -
v_call: TRBV7-2
j_call: TRBJ1-1
clone_size: -
cdr3_aa: CASSPNPGGNTEAFF
cdr3_nt: TGTGCCAGCAGCCCAAATCCCGGGGGGAACACTGAAGCTTTCTTT

d_call: -
v_call: TRBV19
j_call: TRBJ1-1
clone_size: -
cdr3_aa: CASTRTQSAEAFF
cdr3_nt: TGTGCCAGTACCCGGACACAGAGCGCTGAAGCTTTCTTT

d_call: -
v_call: TRBV5-8
j_call: TRBJ2-1
clone_size: -
cdr3_aa: CASSLNRGASYNEQFF
cdr3_nt: TGTGCCAGCAGCTTGAACCGGGGAGCCTCCTACAATGAGCAGTTCTTC

d_call: -
v_call: TRBV7-8
j_call: TRBJ1-6
clone_size: -
cdr3_aa: CASSLRLEGFDDSPLHF
cdr3_nt: TGTGCCAGCAGCTTAAGGTTGGAGGGATTCGATGATTCACCCCTCCACTTT

d_call: -
v_call: TRBV6-5
j_call: TRBJ2-2
clone_size: -
cdr3_aa: CASSYSKTSRMGELFF
cdr3_nt: TGTGCCAGCAGTTACTCGAAGACTAGTAGGATGGGGGAGCTGTTTTTT

d_call: TRBD1
v_call: TRBV5-4
j_call: TRBJ1-2
clone_size: -
cdr3_aa: CASSPGTGPDYGYTF
cdr3_nt: TGTGCCAGCAGCCCCGGGACAGGGCCTGACTATGGCTACACCTTC

d_call: -
v_call: TRBV9
j_call: TRBJ1-1
clone_size: -
cdr3_aa: CASSILPGTDEAFF
cdr3_nt: TGTGCCAGCAGCATCCTCCCAGGGACCGATGAAGCTTTCTTT

d_call: TRBD2
v_call: TRBV5-1
j_call: TRBJ2-3
clone_size: once
cdr3_aa: CASSWLAGGVDTQYF
cdr3_nt: TGCGCCAGCAGCTGGCTAGCGGGGGGCGTAGATACGCAGTATTTT

d_call: -
v_call: TRBV5-6
j_call: TRBJ1-2
clone_size: -
cdr3_aa: CASSLLSGGNYGYTF
cdr3_nt: TGTGCCAGCAGCCTACTTTCTGGGGGGAATTATGGCTACACCTTC

d_call: TRBD1
v_call: TRBV9
j_call: TRBJ1-2
clone_size: -
cdr3_aa: CASSIPQGDSGKNGNYGYTF
cdr3_nt: TGTGCCAGCAGCATCCCACAGGGGGACTCTGGAAAAAACGGTAACTATGGCTACACCTTC

d_call: -
v_call: TRBV7-2
j_call: TRBJ2-3
clone_size: -
cdr3_aa: CASSPETRRTQYF
cdr3_nt: TGTGCCAGCAGCCCCGAGACCCGGAGGACGCAGTATTTT

d_call: TRBD1
v_call: TRBV3-1/TRBV3-2
j_call: TRBJ1-6
clone_size: -
cdr3_aa: CASSPTDRFYSPLHF
cdr3_nt: TGTGCCAGCAGCCCAACGGACAGGTTCTATTCACCCCTCCACTTT

d_call: TRBD1
v_call: TRBV29-1
j_call: TRBJ1-2
clone_size: few
cdr3_aa: CSAEEGAGQRYTF
cdr3_nt: TGCAGCGCAGAAGAGGGAGCGGGACAGCGCTACACCTTC